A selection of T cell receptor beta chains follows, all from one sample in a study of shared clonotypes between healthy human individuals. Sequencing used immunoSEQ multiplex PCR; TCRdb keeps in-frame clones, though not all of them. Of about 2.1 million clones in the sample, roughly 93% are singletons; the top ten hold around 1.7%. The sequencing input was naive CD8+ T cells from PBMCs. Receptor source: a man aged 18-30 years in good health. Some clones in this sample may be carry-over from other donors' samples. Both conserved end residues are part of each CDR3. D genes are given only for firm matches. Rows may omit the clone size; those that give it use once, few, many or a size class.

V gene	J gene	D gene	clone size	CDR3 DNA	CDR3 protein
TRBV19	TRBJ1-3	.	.	TGTGCCAGTAGCCTGCTTGGCAACTCTGGAAACACCATATATTTT	CASSLLGNSGNTIYF
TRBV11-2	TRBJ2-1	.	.	TGTGCCAGCAGCGAGTACTACGAGCAGTTCTTC	CASSEYYEQFF
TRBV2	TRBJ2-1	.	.	TGTGCCAGCAGTGGGGGCTGGACTAACAATGAGCAGTTCTTC	CASSGGWTNNEQFF
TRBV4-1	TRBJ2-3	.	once	TGCGCCAGCGAGGCGGAAGCGGAGAGCACAGATACGCAGTATTTT	CASEAEAESTDTQYF
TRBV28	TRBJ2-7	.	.	TGTGCCAGCAGTTTTGTAAGGGAGCTCGAGCAGTACTTC	CASSFVRELEQYF
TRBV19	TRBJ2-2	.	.	TGTGCCAGTAGTATAGAGAGGACAACCAGGGGTCACGGGGAGCTGTTTTTT	CASSIERTTRGHGELFF
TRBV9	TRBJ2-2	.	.	TGTGCCAGCAGGGGCGGGAACACCGGGGAGCTGTTTTTT	CASRGGNTGELFF
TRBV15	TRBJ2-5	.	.	TGTGCCACCAGTTGGAGGGGCTTGGAGACCCAGTACTTC	CATSWRGLETQYF
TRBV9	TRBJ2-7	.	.	TGTGCCAGCAGCGTAGGAACCCGCTCCTACGAGCAGTACTTC	CASSVGTRSYEQYF
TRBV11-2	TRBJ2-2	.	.	TGTGCCAGCAGCTTAGGAACGCCAGCAAACACCGGGGAGCTGTTTTTT	CASSLGTPANTGELFF
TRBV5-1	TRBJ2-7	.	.	TGCGCCAGCAGACCACAACCCGGGACAAGCCCCTACGAGCAGTACTTC	CASRPQPGTSPYEQYF
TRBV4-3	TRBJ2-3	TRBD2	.	TGCGCCAGCAGCCAAGAGGCAGTCGGACTAGCGGGAGAGGATACGCAGTATTTT	CASSQEAVGLAGEDTQYF
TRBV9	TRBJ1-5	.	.	TGTGCCAGCAGCCCGGATAGGGGACACCCTCCTCAGCATTTT	CASSPDRGHPPQHF
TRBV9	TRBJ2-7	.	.	TGTGCCAGCAGCCCCCATGGCGGGACGAACGAGCAGTACTTC	CASSPHGGTNEQYF
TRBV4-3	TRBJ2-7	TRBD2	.	TGCGCCAGCAGCCAAGATTGGCGCGGGAGCTCCTACGAGCAGTACTTC	CASSQDWRGSSYEQYF
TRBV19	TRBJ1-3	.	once	TGTGCCAGTAGTGGAGATGTGTTCCCTGGAAACACCATATATTTT	CASSGDVFPGNTIYF
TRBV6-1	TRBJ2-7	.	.	TGTGCCAGCAGTGAAGGGAGGTACGAGCAGTACTTC	CASSEGRYEQYF
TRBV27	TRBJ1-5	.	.	TGTGCCACCTCGGCGACAGAGATCAATCAGCCCCAGCATTTT	CATSATEINQPQHF
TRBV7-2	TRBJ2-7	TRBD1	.	TGTGCCAGCAGCTTACCAGGGGGAAGCGAGCAGTACTTC	CASSLPGGSEQYF
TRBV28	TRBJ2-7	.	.	TGTGCCAGCAGTGACCGGGACGGTAACTACGAGCAGTACTTC	CASSDRDGNYEQYF
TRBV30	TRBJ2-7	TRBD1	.	TGTGCCTCAAACCGGGACAGGGTCGACGAGCAGTACTTC	CASNRDRVDEQYF
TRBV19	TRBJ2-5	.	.	TGTGCCTCTTCGGGGGTCCAAGAGACCCAGTACTTC	CASSGVQETQYF
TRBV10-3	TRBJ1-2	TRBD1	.	TGTGCCATCAGGGACAGGGGGAACTATGGCTACACCTTC	CAIRDRGNYGYTF
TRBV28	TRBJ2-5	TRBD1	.	TGTGCCAGCAGTCCACGTCGGGACAGGGGATGGGAGACCCAGTACTTC	CASSPRRDRGWETQYF
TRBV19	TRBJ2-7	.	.	TGTGCCAGTAGTATCTACAGGGAATCCTACGAGCAGTACTTC	CASSIYRESYEQYF
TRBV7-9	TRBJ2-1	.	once	TGTGCCAGCAGCTCTCTGGAGCGGCGGCCCAGCGAGCAGTTCTTC	CASSSLERRPSEQFF
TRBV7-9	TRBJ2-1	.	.	TGTGCCAGCAGCCCAGACTCGGAGGTCGGCAATGAGCAGTTCTTC	CASSPDSEVGNEQFF
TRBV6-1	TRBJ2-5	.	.	TGTGCCAGCAGTGAGGGCCCTATGGGGGGGACCCAGTACTTC	CASSEGPMGGTQYF
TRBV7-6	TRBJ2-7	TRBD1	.	TGTGCCAGCAGCCAAGGGACAGGGGCCTACGAGCAGTACTTC	CASSQGTGAYEQYF
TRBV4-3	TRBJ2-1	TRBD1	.	TGCGCCGGCAGCCAGTACAGGGGCTCCTACAATGAGCAGTTCTTC	CAGSQYRGSYNEQFF
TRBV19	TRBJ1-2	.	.	TGTGCCAGTATCGGGTTGACAGCTTATGGCTACACCTTC	CASIGLTAYGYTF
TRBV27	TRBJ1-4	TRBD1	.	TGTGCCAGCAGTTTATTGAGGGGGACAGGCGAAAAACTGTTTTTT	CASSLLRGTGEKLFF
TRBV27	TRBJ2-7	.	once	TGTGCCAGCAGTCCAAAAAATCCCCCGGGTCAGGTTTCCTACGAGCAGTACTTC	CASSPKNPPGQVSYEQYF
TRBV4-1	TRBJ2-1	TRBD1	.	TGCGCCAGCAGCCAAACCGGGACAGGGCACAATGAGCAGTTCTTC	CASSQTGTGHNEQFF
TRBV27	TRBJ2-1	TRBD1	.	TGTGCCAGCAGACAGGGGACAGGGGGGAGATACAATGAGCAGTTCTTC	CASRQGTGGRYNEQFF
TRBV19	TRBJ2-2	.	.	TGTGCCAGTACGAGGGCAGGGAAGGACACCGGGGAGCTGTTTTTT	CASTRAGKDTGELFF
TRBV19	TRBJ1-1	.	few	TGTGCCAGTAGTATAGAGCGCCAGCAGAGAAACACTGAAGCTTTCTTT	CASSIERQQRNTEAFF
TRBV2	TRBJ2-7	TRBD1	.	TGTGCCAGCAGGGACAGGGGTACCTACGAGCAGTACTTC	CASRDRGTYEQYF
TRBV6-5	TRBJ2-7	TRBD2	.	TGTGCCAGCAGTTACTCTAGCGGGAGGGTTATTTACGAGCAGTACTTC	CASSYSSGRVIYEQYF
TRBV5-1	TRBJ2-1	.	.	TGCGCCAGCAGCTTGGGGGGCAGAGCCTTTTACAATGAGCAGTTCTTC	CASSLGGRAFYNEQFF
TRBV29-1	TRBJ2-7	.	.	TGCAGCGCCATCCGGGACCACGGGGAGCAGTACTTC	CSAIRDHGEQYF
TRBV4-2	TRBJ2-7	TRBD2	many	TGTGCCAGCAGCCAAGATCCTAGCGGGAGTTCGGGCGAGCAGTACTTC	CASSQDPSGSSGEQYF
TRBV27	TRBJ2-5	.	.	TGTGCCAGCAGTCTAGACAGGGCGGGGGAGACCCAGTACTTC	CASSLDRAGETQYF
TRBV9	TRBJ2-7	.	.	TGTGCCAGCAGCGTAGATACAGGGATAACCTACGAGCAGTACTTC	CASSVDTGITYEQYF
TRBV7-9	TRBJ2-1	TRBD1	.	TGTGCCAGCAGCGGACAGGAATTTAGCAATGAGCAGTTCTTC	CASSGQEFSNEQFF
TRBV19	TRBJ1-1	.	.	TGTGCCAGTAGTATAGGAAGCTACACTGAAGCTTTCTTT	CASSIGSYTEAFF
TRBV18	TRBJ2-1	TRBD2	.	TGTGCCAGCTCACCACCGAAGCTAGCGGGAGTACGTAATGAGCAGTTCTTC	CASSPPKLAGVRNEQFF
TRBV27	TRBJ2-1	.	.	TGTGCCAGCAGCCCGGACAGAGACTCCTACAATGAGCAGTTCTTC	CASSPDRDSYNEQFF